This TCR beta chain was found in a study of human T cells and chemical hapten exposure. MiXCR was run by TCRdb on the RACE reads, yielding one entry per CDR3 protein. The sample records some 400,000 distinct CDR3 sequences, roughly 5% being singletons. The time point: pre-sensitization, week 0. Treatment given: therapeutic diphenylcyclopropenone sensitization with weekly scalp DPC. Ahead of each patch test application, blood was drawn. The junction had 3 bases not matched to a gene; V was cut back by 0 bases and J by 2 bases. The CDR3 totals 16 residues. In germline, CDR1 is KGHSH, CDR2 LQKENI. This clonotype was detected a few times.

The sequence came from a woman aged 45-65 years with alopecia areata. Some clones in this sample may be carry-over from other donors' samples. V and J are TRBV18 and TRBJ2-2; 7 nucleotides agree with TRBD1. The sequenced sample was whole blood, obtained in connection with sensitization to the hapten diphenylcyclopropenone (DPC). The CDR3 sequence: CASSPPRQGNTGELFF. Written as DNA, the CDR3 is TGTGCCAGCTCACCACCTCGACAGGGAAACACCGGGGAGCTGTTTTTT.